This T cell receptor (beta chain) was sequenced during a study of T cells in Graves' hyperthyroidism and ophthalmopathy. From RNA transcripts, TCR beta CDR3 regions were amplified. TCR CDR3 underwent first-round RT-PCR with the HTBI primer set. TCRdb re-derived calls from the multiplex PCR reads in MiXCR, one entry per CDR3 protein. There are about 360,000 distinct CDR3 sequences in the sample; less than 15% occur only once, and less than 10% lies in the top ten. This clonotype was detected ten times or more. The CDR3 sequence is 16 residues long. V was cut by 10 bases and J by 4 bases, with 25 bases left in between. Germline values: CDR1 MNHNS, CDR2 SASEGT. Patients were aged 18 to 65, had disease duration under 2 months, and had newly diagnosed hyperthyroidism.

The sequenced sample was blood. The chain links TRBV6-1 to TRBJ1-1; D is possibly TRBD1 (6 bases). The source of this sequence is a woman younger than 35 with Graves' hyperthyroidism. The CDR3 sequence: CATRRKRGGVRTEAFF. The CDR3 DNA sequence: TGTGCCACCCGCCGTAAGCGAGGGGGAGTACGCACTGAAGCTTTCTTT.